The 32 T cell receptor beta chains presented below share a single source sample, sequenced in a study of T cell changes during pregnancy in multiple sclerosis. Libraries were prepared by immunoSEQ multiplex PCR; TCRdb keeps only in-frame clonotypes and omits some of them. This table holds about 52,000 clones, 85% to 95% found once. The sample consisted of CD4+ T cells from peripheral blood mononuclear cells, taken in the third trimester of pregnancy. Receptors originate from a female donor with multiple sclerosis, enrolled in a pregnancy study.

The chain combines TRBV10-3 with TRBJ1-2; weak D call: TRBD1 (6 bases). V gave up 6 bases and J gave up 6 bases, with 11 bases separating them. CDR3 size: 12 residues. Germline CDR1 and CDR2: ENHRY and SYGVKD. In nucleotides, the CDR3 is TGTGCCATCAGGGGGACAAATAATGGCTACACCTTC. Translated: CAIRGTNNGYTF.

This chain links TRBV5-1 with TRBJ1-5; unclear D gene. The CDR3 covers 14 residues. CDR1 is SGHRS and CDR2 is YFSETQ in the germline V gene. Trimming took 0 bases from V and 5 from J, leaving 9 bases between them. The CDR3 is CASSLGGLDQPQHF. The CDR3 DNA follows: TGCGCCAGCAGCTTGGGAGGGTTGGATCAGCCCCAGCATTTT.

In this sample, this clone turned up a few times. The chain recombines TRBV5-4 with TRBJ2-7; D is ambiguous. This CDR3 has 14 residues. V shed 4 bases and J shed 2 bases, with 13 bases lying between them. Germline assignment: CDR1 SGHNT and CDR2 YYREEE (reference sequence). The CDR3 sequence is CASSRTVATYEQYF. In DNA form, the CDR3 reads TGTGCCAGCAGCCGTACGGTCGCGACCTACGAGCAGTACTTC.

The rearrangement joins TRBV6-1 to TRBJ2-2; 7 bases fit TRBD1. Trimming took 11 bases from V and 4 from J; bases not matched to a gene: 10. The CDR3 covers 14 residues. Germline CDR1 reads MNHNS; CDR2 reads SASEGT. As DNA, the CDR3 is TGTGCCGCGAGGTCGGACAGGCGCACCGGGGAGCTGTTTTTT. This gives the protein CAARSDRRTGELFF.

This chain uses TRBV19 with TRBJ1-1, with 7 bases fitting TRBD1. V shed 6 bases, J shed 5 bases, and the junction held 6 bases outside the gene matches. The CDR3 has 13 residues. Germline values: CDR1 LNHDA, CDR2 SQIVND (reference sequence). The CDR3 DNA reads TGTGCCAGTAGCTTCACAGGGGATACTGAAGCTTTCTTT. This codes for CASSFTGDTEAFF. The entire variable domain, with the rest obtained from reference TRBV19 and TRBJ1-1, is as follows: DGGITQSPKYLFRKEGQNVTLSCEQNLNHDAMYWYRQDPGQGLRLIYYSQIVNDFQKGDIAEGYSVSREKKESFPLTVTSAQKNPTAFYLCASSFTGDTEAFFGQGTRLTVV.

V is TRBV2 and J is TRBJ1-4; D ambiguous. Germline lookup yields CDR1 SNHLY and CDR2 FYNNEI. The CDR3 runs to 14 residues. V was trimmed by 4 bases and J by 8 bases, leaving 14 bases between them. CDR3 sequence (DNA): TGTGCCAGCAGTGTAGTCCGGGGAGGGGAAAAACTGTTTTTT. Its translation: CASSVVRGGEKLFF.

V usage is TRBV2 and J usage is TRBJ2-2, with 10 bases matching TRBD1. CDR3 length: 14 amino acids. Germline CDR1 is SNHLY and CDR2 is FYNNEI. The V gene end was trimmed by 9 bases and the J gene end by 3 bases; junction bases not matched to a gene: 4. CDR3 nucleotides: TGTGCCAGGTCCGGGACAGGGGACACCGGGGAGCTGTTTTTT. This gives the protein CARSGTGDTGELFF.

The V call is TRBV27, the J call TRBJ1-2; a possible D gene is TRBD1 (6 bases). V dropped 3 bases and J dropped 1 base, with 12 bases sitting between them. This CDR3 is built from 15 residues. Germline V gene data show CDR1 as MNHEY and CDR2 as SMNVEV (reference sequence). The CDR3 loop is CASSFWGRGNYGYTF. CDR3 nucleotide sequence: TGTGCCAGCAGTTTTTGGGGCAGGGGTAACTATGGCTACACCTTC.

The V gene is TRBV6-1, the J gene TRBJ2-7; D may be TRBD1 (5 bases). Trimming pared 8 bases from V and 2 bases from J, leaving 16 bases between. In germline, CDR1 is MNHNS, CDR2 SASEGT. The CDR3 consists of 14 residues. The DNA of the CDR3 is TGTGCCAGCTCCCCAAAGACAGAAGCCTACGAGCAGTACTTC. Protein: CASSPKTEAYEQYF.

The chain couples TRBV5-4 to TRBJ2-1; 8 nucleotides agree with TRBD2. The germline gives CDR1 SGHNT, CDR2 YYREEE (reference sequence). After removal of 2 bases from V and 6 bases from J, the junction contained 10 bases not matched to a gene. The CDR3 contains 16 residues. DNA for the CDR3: TGTGCCAGCAGCTTCTCTCCGAGCGGGAGTTCCAATGAGCAGTTCTTC. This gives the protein CASSFSPSGSSNEQFF.

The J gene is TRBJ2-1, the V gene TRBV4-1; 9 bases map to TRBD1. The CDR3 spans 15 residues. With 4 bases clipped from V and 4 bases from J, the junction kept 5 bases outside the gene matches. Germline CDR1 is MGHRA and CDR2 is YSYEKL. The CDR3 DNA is TGCGCCAGCAGCCTCGGGGGACAGGGATACAATGAGCAGTTCTTC. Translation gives CASSLGGQGYNEQFF.

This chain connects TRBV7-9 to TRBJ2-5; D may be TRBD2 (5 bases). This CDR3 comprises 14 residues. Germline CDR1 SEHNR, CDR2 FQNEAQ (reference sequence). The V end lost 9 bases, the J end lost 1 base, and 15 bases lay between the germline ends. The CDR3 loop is CASNTGSFQETQYF. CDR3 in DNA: TGTGCCAGTAACACGGGGAGCTTCCAAGAGACCCAGTACTTC.

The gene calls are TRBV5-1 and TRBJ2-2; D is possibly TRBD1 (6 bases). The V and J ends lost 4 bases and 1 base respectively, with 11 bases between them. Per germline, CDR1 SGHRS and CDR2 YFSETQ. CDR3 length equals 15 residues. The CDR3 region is CASSMDSLNTGELFF. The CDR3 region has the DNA TGCGCCAGCAGCATGGACAGCCTGAACACCGGGGAGCTGTTTTTT.

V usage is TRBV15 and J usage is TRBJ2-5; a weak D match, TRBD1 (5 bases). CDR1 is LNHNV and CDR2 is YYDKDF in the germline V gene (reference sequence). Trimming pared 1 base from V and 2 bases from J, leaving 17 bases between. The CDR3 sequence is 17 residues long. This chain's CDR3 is CATSRATPGFWQETQYF. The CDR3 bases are TGTGCCACCAGCAGAGCCACTCCAGGGTTTTGGCAAGAGACCCAGTACTTC.

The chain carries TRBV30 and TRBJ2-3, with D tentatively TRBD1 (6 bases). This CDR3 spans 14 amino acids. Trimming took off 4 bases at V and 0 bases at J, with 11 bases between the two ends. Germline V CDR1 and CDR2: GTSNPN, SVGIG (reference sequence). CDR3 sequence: CAWTKGVSTDTQYF. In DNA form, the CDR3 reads TGTGCCTGGACAAAGGGGGTAAGCACAGATACGCAGTATTTT.

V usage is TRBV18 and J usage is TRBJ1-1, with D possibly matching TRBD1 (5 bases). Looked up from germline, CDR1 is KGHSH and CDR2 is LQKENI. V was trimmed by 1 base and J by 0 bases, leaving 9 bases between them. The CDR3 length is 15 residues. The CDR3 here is CASSPLGGMNTEAFF. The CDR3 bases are TGTGCCAGCTCACCACTCGGGGGGATGAACACTGAAGCTTTCTTT.

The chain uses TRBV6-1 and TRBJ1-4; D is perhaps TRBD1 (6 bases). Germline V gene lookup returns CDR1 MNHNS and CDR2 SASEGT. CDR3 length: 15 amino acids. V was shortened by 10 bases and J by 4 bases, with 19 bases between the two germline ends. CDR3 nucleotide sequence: TGTGCCATCCATCGGGGGGCGCAGGGTAATGAAAAACTGTTTTTT. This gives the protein CAIHRGAQGNEKLFF.

The CDR3 sequence is CAWNRERSYEQYF. Written as DNA, the CDR3 is TGTGCCTGGAATCGGGAGCGCTCCTACGAGCAGTACTTC. The chain is built from TRBV30 and TRBJ2-7; perhaps TRBD2 as D (6 bases). CDR1 is GTSNPN, CDR2 SVGIG, per germline (reference sequence). The V end lost 4 bases, the J end lost 0 bases, and 10 bases lay between the germline ends. The CDR3 loop spans 13 amino acids.

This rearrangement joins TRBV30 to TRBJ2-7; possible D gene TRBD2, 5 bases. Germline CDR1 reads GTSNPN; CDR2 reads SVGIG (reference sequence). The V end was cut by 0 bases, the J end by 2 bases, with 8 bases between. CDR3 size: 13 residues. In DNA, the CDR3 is TGTGCCTGGAGTGTACGGGGTCCCTACGAGCAGTACTTC. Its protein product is CAWSVRGPYEQYF. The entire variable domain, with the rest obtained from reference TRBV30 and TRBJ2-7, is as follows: SQTIHQWPATLVQPVGSPLSLECTVEGTSNPNLYWYRQAAGRGLQLLFYSVGIGQISSEVPQNLSASRPQDRQFILSSKKLLLSDSGFYLCAWSVRGPYEQYFGPGTRLTVT.

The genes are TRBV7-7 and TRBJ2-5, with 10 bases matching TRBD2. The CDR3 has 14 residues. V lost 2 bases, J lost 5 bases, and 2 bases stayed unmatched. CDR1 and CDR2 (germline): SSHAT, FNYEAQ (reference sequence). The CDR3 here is CASSLQAGGETQYF. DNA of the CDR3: TGTGCCAGCAGCTTACAAGCGGGAGGGGAGACCCAGTACTTC.

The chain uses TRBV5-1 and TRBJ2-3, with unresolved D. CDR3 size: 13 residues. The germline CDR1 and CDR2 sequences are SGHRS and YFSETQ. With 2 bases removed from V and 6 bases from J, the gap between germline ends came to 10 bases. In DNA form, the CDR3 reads TGCGCCAGCAGCTTTGGGCCCGGCGATACGCAGTATTTT. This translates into CASSFGPGDTQYF.

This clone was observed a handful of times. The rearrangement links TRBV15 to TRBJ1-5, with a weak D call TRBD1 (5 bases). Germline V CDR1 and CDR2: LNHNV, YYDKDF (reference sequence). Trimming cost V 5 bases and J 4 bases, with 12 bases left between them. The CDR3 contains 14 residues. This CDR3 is CATSPDRPNQPQHF. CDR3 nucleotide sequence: TGTGCCACCAGCCCAGACAGACCTAATCAGCCCCAGCATTTT.

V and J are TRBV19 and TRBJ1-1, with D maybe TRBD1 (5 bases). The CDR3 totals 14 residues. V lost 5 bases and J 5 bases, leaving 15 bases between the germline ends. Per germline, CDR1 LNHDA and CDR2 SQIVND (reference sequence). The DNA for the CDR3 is TGTGCCAGTAGTGCGGGGGGAGGTCGGACTGAAGCTTTCTTT. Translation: CASSAGGGRTEAFF.

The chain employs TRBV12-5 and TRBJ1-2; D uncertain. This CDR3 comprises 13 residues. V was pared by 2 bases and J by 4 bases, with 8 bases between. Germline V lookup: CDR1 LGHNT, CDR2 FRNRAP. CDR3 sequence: CASGLNGGYGYTF. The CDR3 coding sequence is TGTGCTAGTGGTTTGAATGGAGGCTATGGCTACACCTTC.

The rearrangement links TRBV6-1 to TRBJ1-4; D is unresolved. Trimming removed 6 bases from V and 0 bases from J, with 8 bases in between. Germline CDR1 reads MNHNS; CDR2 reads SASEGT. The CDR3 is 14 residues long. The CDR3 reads CASRRATTNEKLFF. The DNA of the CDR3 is TGTGCCAGCAGGAGGGCCACAACTAATGAAAAACTGTTTTTT.

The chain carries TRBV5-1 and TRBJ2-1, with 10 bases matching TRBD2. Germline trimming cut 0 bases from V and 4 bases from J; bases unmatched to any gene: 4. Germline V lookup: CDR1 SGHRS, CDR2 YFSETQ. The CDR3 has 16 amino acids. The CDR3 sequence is CASSLALAGAYNEQFF. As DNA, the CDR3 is TGCGCCAGCAGCTTGGCCCTAGCGGGGGCATACAATGAGCAGTTCTTC.

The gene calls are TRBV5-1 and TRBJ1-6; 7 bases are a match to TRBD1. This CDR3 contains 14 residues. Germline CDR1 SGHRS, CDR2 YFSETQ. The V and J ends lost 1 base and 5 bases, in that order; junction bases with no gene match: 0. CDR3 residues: CASSLTGDNSPLHF. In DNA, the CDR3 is TGCGCCAGCAGCTTGACAGGGGATAATTCACCCCTCCACTTT.

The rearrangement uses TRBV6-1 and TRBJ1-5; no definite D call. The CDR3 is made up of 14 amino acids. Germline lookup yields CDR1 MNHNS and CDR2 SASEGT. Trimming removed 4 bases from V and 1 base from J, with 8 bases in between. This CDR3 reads CASSVRRSNQPQHF. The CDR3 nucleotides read TGTGCCAGCAGTGTTCGGAGGAGCAATCAGCCCCAGCATTTT.

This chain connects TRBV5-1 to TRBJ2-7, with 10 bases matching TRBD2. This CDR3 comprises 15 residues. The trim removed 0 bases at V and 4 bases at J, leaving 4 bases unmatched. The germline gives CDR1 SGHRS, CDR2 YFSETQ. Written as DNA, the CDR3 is TGCGCCAGCAGCTTGGCTACTAGCGGGATTTACGAGCAGTACTTC. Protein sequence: CASSLATSGIYEQYF. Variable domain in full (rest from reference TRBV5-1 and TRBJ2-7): KAGVTQTPRYLIKTRGQQVTLSCSPISGHRSVSWYQQTPGQGLQFLFEYFSETQRNKGNFPGRFSGRQFSNSRSEMNVSTLELGDSALYLCASSLATSGIYEQYFGPGTRLTVT.

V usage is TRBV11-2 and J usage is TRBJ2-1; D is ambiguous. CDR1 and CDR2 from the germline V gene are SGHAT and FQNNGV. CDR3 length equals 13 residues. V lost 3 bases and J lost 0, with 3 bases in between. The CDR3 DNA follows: TGTGCCAGCAGCTTCCGCTCCTACAATGAGCAGTTCTTC. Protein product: CASSFRSYNEQFF.

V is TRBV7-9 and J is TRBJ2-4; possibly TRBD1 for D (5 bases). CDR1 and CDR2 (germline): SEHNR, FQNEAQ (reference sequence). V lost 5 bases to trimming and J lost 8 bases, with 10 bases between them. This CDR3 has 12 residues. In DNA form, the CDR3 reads TGTGCCAGCAGCACCCAGGGCCACATTCAGTACTTC. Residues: CASSTQGHIQYF. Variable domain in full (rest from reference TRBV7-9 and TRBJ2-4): DTGVSQNPRHKITKRGQNVTFRCDPISEHNRLYWYRQTLGQGPEFLTYFQNEAQLEKSRLLSDRFSAERPKGSFSTLEIQRTEQGDSAMYLCASSTQGHIQYFGAGTRLSVL.

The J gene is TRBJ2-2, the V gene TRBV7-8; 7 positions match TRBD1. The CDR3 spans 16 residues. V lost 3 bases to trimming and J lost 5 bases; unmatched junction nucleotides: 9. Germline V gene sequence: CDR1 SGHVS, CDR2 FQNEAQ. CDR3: CASSFRTGWGTGELFF. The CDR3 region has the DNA TGTGCCAGCAGCTTCCGGACAGGCTGGGGGACCGGGGAGCTGTTTTTT.